This T cell receptor (beta chain) originates from a study of T cell changes during pregnancy in multiple sclerosis. Data came from immunoSEQ multiplex PCR; TCRdb stores just in-frame clones and leaves some out. The sample comprises about 38,000 clones, 80% to 95% of which are singletons, and about 0.4% rests with the top ten. From germline, CDR1 is SGHRS and CDR2 YFSETQ. The CDR3 covers 18 residues. The ends lost 3 bases at V and 2 bases at J; junction bases unmatched: 10. The V call is TRBV5-1, the J call TRBJ2-7; 14 nucleotides agree with TRBD2. The sequence came from a female donor in good health, enrolled as a control in a pregnancy study. This specimen consisted of CD4+ T cells from peripheral blood mononuclear cells, obtained after pregnancy. In DNA, the CDR3 is TGCGCCAGCAGCTCGGCTACGATGGGACTAGCGGGAGCCTACGAGCAGTACTTC. It translates to CASSSATMGLAGAYEQYF.